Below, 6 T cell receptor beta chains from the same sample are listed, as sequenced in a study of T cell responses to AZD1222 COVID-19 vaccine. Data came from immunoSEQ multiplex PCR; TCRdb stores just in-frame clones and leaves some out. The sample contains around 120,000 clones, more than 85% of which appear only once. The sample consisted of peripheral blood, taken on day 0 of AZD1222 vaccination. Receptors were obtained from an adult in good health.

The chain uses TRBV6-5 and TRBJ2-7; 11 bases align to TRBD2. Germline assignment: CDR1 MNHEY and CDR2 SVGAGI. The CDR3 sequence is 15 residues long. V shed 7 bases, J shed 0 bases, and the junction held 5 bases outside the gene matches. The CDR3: CASTPGTSGSYEQYF. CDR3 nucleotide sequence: TGTGCCAGCACCCCGGGGACTAGCGGCTCCTACGAGCAGTACTTC.

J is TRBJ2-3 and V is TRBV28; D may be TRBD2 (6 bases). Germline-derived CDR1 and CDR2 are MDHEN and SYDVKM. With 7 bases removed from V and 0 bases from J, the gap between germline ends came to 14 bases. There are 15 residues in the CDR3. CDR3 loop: CASTLGAGSTDTQYF. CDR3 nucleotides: TGTGCCAGCACCTTAGGGGCGGGGAGCACAGATACGCAGTATTTT.

CDR3 amino acids: CASNKGQGETDTQYF. DNA for the CDR3: TGTGCCAGCAACAAGGGACAGGGAGAAACAGATACGCAGTATTTT. This chain joins TRBV18 and TRBJ2-3; TRBD1 matches at 9 bases. The CDR3 has 15 residues. V gave up 8 bases and J gave up 3 bases; unmatched junction bases: 9. Germline V CDR1 and CDR2: KGHSH, LQKENI.

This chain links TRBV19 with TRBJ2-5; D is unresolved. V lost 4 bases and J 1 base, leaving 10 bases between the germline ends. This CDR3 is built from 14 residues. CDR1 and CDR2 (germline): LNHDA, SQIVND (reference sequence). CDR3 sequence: CASSRLDGQETQYF. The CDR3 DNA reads TGTGCCAGTAGTAGGCTGGACGGCCAAGAGACCCAGTACTTC.

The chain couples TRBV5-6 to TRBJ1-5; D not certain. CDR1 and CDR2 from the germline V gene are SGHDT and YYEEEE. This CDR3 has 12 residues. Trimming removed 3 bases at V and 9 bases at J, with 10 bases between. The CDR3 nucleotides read TGTGCCAGCAGCTGGGGTCGAGGGCCCCAGCATTTT. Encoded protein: CASSWGRGPQHF.

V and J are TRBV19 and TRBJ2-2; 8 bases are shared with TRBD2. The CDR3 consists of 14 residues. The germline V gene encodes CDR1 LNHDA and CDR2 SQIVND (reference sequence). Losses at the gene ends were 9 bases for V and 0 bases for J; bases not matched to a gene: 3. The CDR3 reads CASHSGTNTGELFF. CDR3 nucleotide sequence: TGTGCCAGCCATAGCGGGACGAACACCGGGGAGCTGTTTTTT.